A single sample is the source of the 16 T cell receptor beta chains below, sequenced in a study of human T cells and chemical hapten exposure. Time point reported: pre-sensitization, week 0. Sample treatment: therapeutic diphenylcyclopropenone sensitization with weekly scalp DPC. TCRdb re-called the RACE reads through MiXCR, storing one row per CDR3 protein. This sample has about 80,000 distinct CDR3 sequences, with roughly 15% found just once. The source was whole blood, collected in connection with sensitization to the hapten diphenylcyclopropenone (DPC). The receptors come from a woman between 50 and 59 years old with alopecia areata. Some clones in this sample may be carry-over from other donors' samples.

This clonotype has just a few counts. The rearrangement uses TRBV25-1 and TRBJ1-1, with 7 bases matching TRBD1. This CDR3 is 12 amino acids long. The V segment lost 7 bases and the J segment 11 bases; nucleotides outside the gene matches: 10. Germline loops: CDR1 MGHDK, CDR2 SYGVNS. The CDR3 coding sequence is TGTGCCAGCATTGGGACAGCCGCTCGGGCTTTCTTT. It specifies CASIGTAARAFF.

The chain recombines TRBV5-1 with TRBJ2-7, with 11 bases lining up with TRBD1. CDR1 and CDR2 from the germline V gene are SGHRS and YFSETQ. The CDR3 has 16 amino acids. V was clipped by 0 bases and J by 5 bases; unmatched bases: 7. The CDR3 region has the DNA TGCGCCAGCAGCTTGGCTCCTGGGACAGGGGGGCACGAGCAGTACTTC. Translation gives CASSLAPGTGGHEQYF.

This clonotype has just a few counts. This sequence joins TRBV28 and TRBJ1-6; D is possibly TRBD1 (5 bases). The V gene's germline CDR1 is MDHEN and CDR2 SYDVKM. CDR3 length equals 14 residues. Trimming removed 5 bases from V and 9 bases from J, with 14 bases in between. The CDR3 DNA sequence: TGTGCCAGCAGTCCAGGGCGTGCTGTTTCACCCCTCCACTTT. This encodes CASSPGRAVSPLHF.

The V gene is TRBV5-4, the J gene TRBJ1-1; 8 bases align to TRBD1. Germline lookup yields CDR1 SGHNT and CDR2 YYREEE (reference sequence). V was pared by 4 bases and J by 7 bases, with 9 bases of the junction left unmatched. The CDR3 sequence is 14 residues long. CDR3 sequence: CASSAGDRRYEAFF. The DNA for the CDR3 is TGTGCCAGCAGCGCTGGGGACAGGCGATATGAAGCTTTCTTT.

The rearrangement uses TRBV4-3 and TRBJ2-1; possibly TRBD2 for D (6 bases). The V end was cut by 0 bases, the J end by 12 bases, with 18 bases between. The CDR3 is made up of 15 amino acids. The germline gives CDR1 LGHNA, CDR2 YSLEER. Here the CDR3 reads CASSQEVRRAFRQFF. CDR3 in DNA: TGCGCCAGCAGCCAAGAAGTTAGGAGGGCCTTTAGGCAGTTCTTC.

The V call is TRBV29-1, the J call TRBJ1-2, with a weak D call TRBD1 (6 bases). With 7 bases removed from V and 3 bases from J, the gap between germline ends came to 9 bases. CDR1 is SQVTM and CDR2 is ANQGSEA in the germline V gene. The CDR3 totals 11 residues. The DNA of the CDR3 is TGCAGCGCCAGGACAGACTATGGCTACACCTTC. Residues: CSARTDYGYTF.

A few counts support this clonotype. The chain links TRBV18 to TRBJ1-5; D call uncertain. From germline, CDR1 is KGHSH and CDR2 LQKENI. V gave up 1 base and J gave up 1 base, with 8 bases separating them. There are 15 residues in the CDR3. In nucleotides, the CDR3 is TGTGCCAGCTCACCACTACAGTCCAGCAATCAGCCCCAGCATTTT. Translating gives CASSPLQSSNQPQHF.

This clonotype was counted only a few times. The chain uses TRBV29-1 and TRBJ1-5; possibly TRBD1 for D (6 bases). Trimming removed 2 bases from V and 5 bases from J, with 7 bases in between. Germline-derived CDR1 and CDR2 are SQVTM and ANQGSEA. This CDR3 contains 12 residues. The DNA for the CDR3 is TGCAGCGTTGAATCAGGGGATCAGCCCCAGCATTTT. Protein product: CSVESGDQPQHF.

The chain recombines TRBV20-1 with TRBJ2-7, with D perhaps matching TRBD2 (6 bases). The length of the CDR3 is 13 residues. Germline CDR1 reads DFQATT; CDR2 reads SNEGSKA (reference sequence). Trimming took 6 bases from V and 4 from J, leaving 16 bases between them. The CDR3 sequence: CSATSSSKYEQYF. The CDR3 nucleotides read TGCAGTGCCACTAGCTCCTCGAAGTACGAGCAGTACTTC.

This clonotype was counted only a few times. The chain uses TRBV4-3 and TRBJ1-2, with D uncertain. The CDR3 is 18 residues long. CDR1 is LGHNA, CDR2 YSLEER, per germline. V was clipped by 0 bases and J by 2 bases, with 19 bases between them. The CDR3 sequence is CASSQDLPAAFTNYGYTF. CDR3 nucleotides: TGCGCCAGCAGCCAAGATCTCCCGGCAGCGTTTACCAACTATGGCTACACCTTC.

The chain couples TRBV29-1 to TRBJ2-1, with TRBD1 matching 8 bases. This CDR3 region has 13 residues. Germline loops: CDR1 SQVTM, CDR2 ANQGSEA. The J segment lost 4 bases and the V segment lost 8 bases, leaving 7 bases of the junction unmatched. CDR3 protein: CSTNRDRYNEQFF. The CDR3 bases are TGCAGCACCAACCGGGACAGGTACAATGAGCAGTTCTTC.

The chain joins TRBV29-1 to TRBJ2-5; D uncertain. Germline assignment: CDR1 SQVTM and CDR2 ANQGSEA. Deletions cut 7 bases from V and 1 base from J, with 4 bases between. The CDR3 is 10 amino acids. CDR3 bases: TGCAGCGCTTTCCAAGAGACCCAGTACTTC. It codes for CSAFQETQYF.

A few counts support this clonotype. V and J are TRBV5-4 and TRBJ2-1; a weak D match, TRBD2 (6 bases). This CDR3 has 14 residues. Trimming shortened V by 0 bases and J by 9 bases, and 13 bases separated the two germline ends. Looked up from germline, CDR1 is SGHNT and CDR2 is YYREEE (reference sequence). CDR3 residues: CASSLGRGNSEQFF. The CDR3 DNA follows: TGTGCCAGCAGCTTGGGGCGCGGGAATAGTGAGCAGTTCTTC.

V is TRBV11-2 and J is TRBJ2-3; 7 bases align to TRBD1. The germline V gene encodes CDR1 SGHAT and CDR2 FQNNGV. The trim removed 5 bases at V and 0 bases at J, leaving 5 bases unmatched. The CDR3 totals 15 residues. The CDR3 DNA follows: TGTGCCAGCAGCGAACGGACAGGTAGCACAGATACGCAGTATTTT. Its protein is CASSERTGSTDTQYF.

The chain uses TRBV20-1 and TRBJ1-5; D is possibly TRBD1 (6 bases). The CDR3 runs 13 residues. Trimming shortened V by 4 bases and J by 4 bases, and 11 bases separated the two germline ends. In germline, CDR1 is DFQATT, CDR2 SNEGSKA (reference sequence). DNA of the CDR3: TGCAGTGCTAAAAGACAGGAAAATCAGCCCCAGCATTTT. It translates to CSAKRQENQPQHF.

This clonotype occurred a few times. This sequence joins TRBV5-4 and TRBJ2-7; 7 bases line up with TRBD1. This CDR3 comprises 13 residues. Germline V gene data show CDR1 as SGHNT and CDR2 as YYREEE (reference sequence). Unmatched junction bases numbered 2, after V lost 0 bases and J lost 5 bases. The CDR3 coding sequence is TGTGCCAGCAGCTTGGACAGGGGAGACGAGCAGTACTTC. The encoded protein is CASSLDRGDEQYF. The entire variable domain, with the rest obtained from reference TRBV5-4 and TRBJ2-7, is as follows: ETGVTQSPTHLIKTRGQQVTLRCSSQSGHNTVSWYQQALGQGPQFIFQYYREEENGRGNFPPRFSGLQFPNYSSELNVNALELDDSALYLCASSLDRGDEQYFGPGTRLTVT.